This T cell receptor beta chain was identified during a study of blood T cell repertoires in COVID-19 (dated by TCRdb to 2019 to 2021). Background for the entire study: Samples covering the acute and convalescent phases of COVID-19 were provided by collaborators in the United States, Italy and Spain. The prospective study material was composed of cDNA or gDNA derived from T cells, B-cell-depleted T cells, or PBMCs. The dataset comprised deeply sampled blood TCRbeta repertoires from subjects exposed to, actively infected with, or recovered from COVID-19. The repertoires were made available in a free public database intended to serve as a resource for research on the immune response to SARS-CoV-2. The samples were drawn from the first 160 participants of the ongoing ImmuneRACE study and from roughly 1,300 subjects provided by 6 global collaborators. Nearly every sample came with metadata listing a de-identified subject ID, COVID-19 status, age in years and sex. Where available, HLA class I and class II types were taken from metadata supplied by the sample provider and were not determined by assay-based typing.

Points the paper makes about the study in general: Clinical and demographic metadata were provided uncurated, with the amount varying by source and participant.

Note on this clone: The clone's antigen remains unknown. Within one base of it there is no much larger clone, and no base qualities were kept.

Whole blood was collected in K2EDTA tubes by collaborating institutions according to the institutions' own protocols. For TCRbeta analysis, collaborators shipped samples in one of three forms: frozen whole blood, isolated PBMCs, or DNA extracted from either of those sample types. TCRbeta CDR3 regions were amplified from genomic DNA by means of the immunoSEQ Assay, a bias-controlled multiplex PCR. Processing in the source paper ran as follows. The number of nucleated cells in each sample was estimated by amplification of reference gene primers within the assay. Sequence reads were collapsed and filtered to measure the absolute abundance of every unique TCRbeta CDR3 rearrangement. Productive Simpson clonality was computed per sample as the square root of Simpson's diversity index over productive rearrangements. The immuneACCESS repertoire file appears here via TCRdb, limited to in-frame rearrangements. These files lack a portion of the clones; in checked studies, under half of the deficit traces to unresolved V genes, and the cause of the others is not known. V, J and clone size are taken as reported in that table, and D and trimming were inferred from the DNA itself. For this sample there are over 200,000 clones; 70% to 75% appear just once. Together, the top ten hold 2.5% to 4% of the sample.

CDR1 SGHDT and CDR2 YYEEEE were looked up in the germline V gene. The CDR3 has 14 amino acids, counting the end cysteine and phenylalanine. Only the CDR3 part of the read is kept: 42 bases, read in frame from the first base. Cut back by 3 bases and 7 bases, the V and J ends lie 16 bases apart. The specimen sequenced was peripheral blood. The sequence was collected from a woman of 80 years or more with acute or convalescent COVID-19. The V gene is TRBV5-6 and the J gene is TRBJ1-2, with the D gene call left open. The nucleotide sequence is given as TGTGCCAGCAGCTGGAGGACGGGCCGTCTTGGCTACACCTTC. It codes for CASSWRTGRLGYTF.